The clone carrying this T cell receptor beta chain has just a few counts. Antigen unknown. V dropped 4 bases and J dropped 0 bases, with 10 bases sitting between them. The length of the CDR3 is 14 residues. The data were obtained in a study of glioma-infiltrating T cells. The iRepertoire nested amplicon-rescue multiplex PCR amplified TCR alpha and beta CDR3s from RNA. Using its own MiXCR run on the multiplex PCR reads, TCRdb lists one record per CDR3 protein. The sample carries about 3,900 distinct CDR3 sequences, roughly a third recorded once. Regarding the study as a whole: Tissue-blood divergence was below expectation in non-neoplastic patients, above in gliomas. Only very few CDR3 sequences appeared in both tissue and blood.

The chain uses TRBV12-3 or TRBV12-4 and TRBJ2-7; weak D call: TRBD1 (6 bases). This sequence originates from a human donor with low-grade glioma or glioblastoma, undergoing nonglioma brain surgery, or in good health (not recorded which). Sequencing was performed on glioma tissue, nonneoplastic brain tissue, or PBMCs (not recorded which). The DNA of the CDR3 is TGTGCCAGCAGTTCCAGGGGCCTCTCCTACGAGCAGTACTTC. This translates into CASSSRGLSYEQYF.